These 25 T cell receptor beta chains came from one sample sequenced in a study of blood T cell repertoires in COVID-19. TCRdb's table, derived via immunoSEQ multiplex PCR, lists solely in-frame clones and lacks some. Of about 180,000 clones in the sample, around 87% were seen once. The sample taken for sequencing was peripheral blood. All receptors derive from a woman in her 70s with COVID-19, enrolled during active disease.

The rearrangement links TRBV4-3 to TRBJ2-7; D unresolved. V lost 0 bases, J lost 4 bases, and 4 bases lay in between. This CDR3 has 12 amino acids. The germline gives CDR1 LGHNA, CDR2 YSLEER. Written as DNA, the CDR3 is TGCGCCAGCAGCCAAGATATGTACGAGCAGTACTTC. It codes for CASSQDMYEQYF.

J is TRBJ2-7 and V is TRBV27; D possibly corresponds to TRBD1 (5 bases). Trimming removed 4 bases at V and 12 bases at J, with 16 bases between. The CDR3 is made up of 12 amino acids. Germline CDR1 reads MNHEY; CDR2 reads SMNVEV (reference sequence). This CDR3 is CASSSVGQDLYF. The CDR3 nucleotides are TGTGCCAGCAGTTCTGTGGGGCAGGATCTGTACTTC.

The V and J genes are TRBV27 and TRBJ2-4; D unresolved. V was trimmed by 4 bases and J by 9 bases, leaving 13 bases between them. The CDR3 runs to 13 residues. Germline assignment: CDR1 MNHEY and CDR2 SMNVEV (reference sequence). The DNA for the CDR3 is TGTGCCAGCAGTTCGGATAGCAGTCGCATTCAGTACTTC. This codes for CASSSDSSRIQYF.

The chain combines TRBV30 with TRBJ1-4, with D perhaps TRBD1 (6 bases). There are 15 residues in the CDR3. CDR1 GTSNPN and CDR2 SVGIG come from the germline V gene (reference sequence). V lost 4 bases to trimming and J lost 7 bases, with 19 bases between them. In nucleotides, the CDR3 is TGTGCCTGGACCTTTCGGGGGGCGCGCGGTGAAAAACTGTTTTTT. This translates into CAWTFRGARGEKLFF.

In this sample, this clone turned up once. Other DNA sequences in the sample encode the same CDR3. The chain is built from TRBV5-1 and TRBJ1-3, with D perhaps TRBD1 (6 bases). The CDR3 has 14 residues. V lost 2 bases and J 2 bases, leaving 8 bases between the germline ends. Germline CDR1 is SGHRS and CDR2 is YFSETQ. The CDR3: CASSLQGTGNTIYF. CDR3 nucleotides: TGCGCCAGCAGCTTACAGGGTACTGGAAACACCATATATTTT. Drawing the rest from reference TRBV5-1 and TRBJ1-3, the complete variable domain is KAGVTQTPRYLIKTRGQQVTLSCSPISGHRSVSWYQQTPGQGLQFLFEYFSETQRNKGNFPGRFSGRQFSNSRSEMNVSTLELGDSALYLCASSLQGTGNTIYFGEGSWLTVV.

V is TRBV7-9 and J is TRBJ2-2; 7 nucleotides agree with TRBD1. CDR1 is SEHNR, CDR2 FQNEAQ, per germline (reference sequence). V was pared by 6 bases and J by 1 base, with 8 bases of the junction left unmatched. There are 16 residues in the CDR3. CDR3 in DNA: TGTGCCAGCAGTAATCCGGGACAGTTGAACACCGGGGAGCTGTTTTTT. It encodes CASSNPGQLNTGELFF.

The chain carries TRBV10-3 and TRBJ1-1; D gene uncertain. This CDR3 region has 14 residues. The V gene lost 0 bases and the J gene lost 10 bases, with 15 bases spanning the gap. The V gene's germline CDR1 is ENHRY and CDR2 SYGVKD. CDR3 nucleotides: TGTGCCATCAGTGAGTCCCGATCTACTCGCGGAGCTTTCTTT. Its protein product is CAISESRSTRGAFF.

This chain joins TRBV25-1 and TRBJ2-1, with 9 bases that match TRBD2. J was trimmed by 0 bases and V by 3 bases; bases with no gene match: 0. Germline CDR1 MGHDK, CDR2 SYGVNS. The CDR3 covers 15 residues. The CDR3 nucleotides are TGTGCCAGCAGTGATAGCGGGAGCTCCTACAATGAGCAGTTCTTC. Encoded protein: CASSDSGSSYNEQFF.

This chain connects TRBV6-5 to TRBJ1-3, with D unresolved. This CDR3 is built from 15 residues. Trimming removed 8 bases at V and 0 bases at J, with 14 bases between. Per germline, CDR1 MNHEY and CDR2 SVGAGI. CDR3 residues: CASSNPVLSGNTIYF. In nucleotides, the CDR3 is TGTGCCAGCTCTAATCCCGTACTCTCTGGAAACACCATATATTTT.

The chain uses TRBV27 and TRBJ1-3; D may be TRBD1 (6 bases). The CDR3 is 14 amino acids. CDR1 MNHEY and CDR2 SMNVEV come from the germline V gene (reference sequence). V was shortened by 7 bases and J by 2 bases, with 12 bases between the two germline ends. CDR3: CASTGAGAGNTIYF. Here the CDR3 DNA reads TGTGCCAGCACCGGGGCAGGGGCTGGAAACACCATATATTTT.

About this clone itself: Distinct nucleotide sequences in the sample also encode this CDR3. V is TRBV28 and J is TRBJ1-2; no definite D call. The CDR3 has 12 residues. Trimming stripped 3 bases from V and 5 bases from J, with 7 bases between. Germline loops: CDR1 MDHEN, CDR2 SYDVKM. The CDR3 coding sequence is TGTGCCAGCAGTTTGCCAGGATATGGCTACACCTTC. Translating gives CASSLPGYGYTF.

The rearrangement joins TRBV14 to TRBJ2-7; no clear D. V lost 2 bases, J lost 2 bases, and 10 bases lay in between. CDR1 SGHDN and CDR2 FVKESK come from the germline V gene. The CDR3 is 14 amino acids. The CDR3 DNA is TGTGCCAGCAGCCAACGGGTAGTCACCTACGAGCAGTACTTC. Translation gives CASSQRVVTYEQYF.

The genes are TRBV19 and TRBJ1-2; no clear D gene. From germline, CDR1 is LNHDA and CDR2 SQIVND (reference sequence). The V and J ends lost 1 base and 2 bases respectively, with 8 bases between them. The CDR3 extends over 14 amino acids. The CDR3 protein is CASSIGPQNYGYTF. As DNA, the CDR3 is TGTGCCAGTAGTATAGGGCCTCAAAACTATGGCTACACCTTC.

V gene TRBV27 combines with J gene TRBJ2-7; tentatively, D is TRBD2 (6 bases). The CDR3 has 14 residues. The V end lost 8 bases, the J end lost 6 bases, and 20 bases lay between the germline ends. Per germline, CDR1 MNHEY and CDR2 SMNVEV (reference sequence). CDR3 coding DNA: TGTGCCAGCTGCACCCATGCGGGGAGGAGCGAGCAGTACTTC. This codes for CASCTHAGRSEQYF.

V is TRBV20-1 and J is TRBJ1-5; a possible D gene is TRBD1 (5 bases). Trimming took 3 bases from V and 0 from J, leaving 15 bases between them. CDR1 and CDR2 from the germline V gene are DFQATT and SNEGSKA (reference sequence). CDR3 length equals 16 residues. The CDR3 sequence is CSASPRTRYSNQPQHF. CDR3 in DNA: TGCAGTGCTAGTCCTCGGACAAGATATAGCAATCAGCCCCAGCATTTT.

The V gene is TRBV6-6, the J gene TRBJ2-1; 10 nucleotides match TRBD2. V shed 1 base, J shed 7 bases, and the junction held 7 bases outside the gene matches. Looked up from germline, CDR1 is MNHNY and CDR2 is SVGAGI (reference sequence). The CDR3 length is 16 residues. CDR3 in DNA: TGTGCCAGCAGTTACTTCCTAGCGGGAGATCTAAATGAGCAGTTCTTC. This gives the protein CASSYFLAGDLNEQFF.

The V and J genes are TRBV21-1 and TRBJ2-3; TRBD2 reflects the table's D call only, with no check against the DNA. TRBV21-1 has pseudogene status. The CDR3 is made up of 17 amino acids. CDR3 loop: CASINGSFGGRYDTQYF. In DNA, the CDR3 is TGTGCCAGCATCAATGGCTCATTTGGCGGGAGATACGATACGCAGTATTTT.

This clone was seen a handful of times. The chain couples TRBV20-1 to TRBJ2-1; TRBD2 matches at 12 bases. V dropped 5 bases and J dropped 15; count of bases not matched to a gene: 5. The length of the CDR3 is 11 residues. In germline, CDR1 is DFQATT, CDR2 SNEGSKA (reference sequence). CDR3 bases: TGCAGTGCTCAACTAGCGGGAGGAACGTTCTTC. Amino acids: CSAQLAGGTFF.

The chain employs TRBV21-1 and TRBJ2-7; TRBD2 was called by the table and not checked on the DNA. TRBV21-1 is recorded as a pseudogene. This CDR3 region has 21 residues. This CDR3 reads CASSKGLEGEGYGRSSYEQYF. The CDR3 DNA reads TGTGCCAGCAGCAAAGGACTTGAGGGGGAGGGATACGGAAGGAGCTCCTACGAGCAGTACTTC.

This clone occurred once. V gene TRBV9 combines with J gene TRBJ1-1; D not resolved. The CDR3 consists of 14 residues. The germline V and J ends were trimmed by 0 bases and 2 bases, with 8 bases remaining between them. Germline CDR1 SGDLS, CDR2 YYNGEE. The CDR3 DNA reads TGTGCCAGCAGCGTAGGCGGCAGCAACACTGAAGCTTTCTTT. Translation: CASSVGGSNTEAFF.

The chain links TRBV5-1 to TRBJ1-1; 9 nucleotides match TRBD1. The CDR3 consists of 16 residues. Unmatched junction bases numbered 9, after V lost 2 bases and J lost 4 bases. Germline-derived CDR1 and CDR2 are SGHRS and YFSETQ. CDR3 nucleotide sequence: TGCGCCAGCAGCTTAAATGTGGGGACAGGGTCCACTGAAGCTTTCTTT. This codes for CASSLNVGTGSTEAFF.

The chain couples TRBV10-1 to TRBJ1-2, with a tentative D call TRBD1 (6 bases). Per the germline V gene, CDR1 is WNHNN and CDR2 is SYGVQD (reference sequence). The CDR3 totals 15 residues. Trimming left V 3 bases short and J 1 base short, with 12 bases between. CDR3 in amino acids: CASSDRGLVNYGYTF. The CDR3 DNA is TGCGCCAGCAGTGACAGGGGTTTGGTTAACTATGGCTACACCTTC.

This clone was picked up one time. The chain recombines TRBV27 with TRBJ1-6; 7 nucleotides match TRBD1. The CDR3 runs to 15 residues. The germline CDR1 and CDR2 sequences are MNHEY and SMNVEV (reference sequence). Germline trimming cut 5 bases from V and 10 bases from J; bases unmatched to any gene: 11. CDR3 coding DNA: TGTGCCAGCAGTCCCTACGACAGGGCGGGGTCACCCCTCCACTTT. This gives the protein CASSPYDRAGSPLHF.

This clone was seen many times. V gene TRBV5-1 combines with J gene TRBJ2-4, with 8 bases aligning to TRBD2. The V segment lost 4 bases and the J segment 0 bases; nucleotides outside the gene matches: 9. Germline CDR1 and CDR2: SGHRS and YFSETQ. This CDR3 has 17 amino acids. CDR3 in amino acids: CASSGNILAGAKNIQYF. CDR3 coding DNA: TGCGCCAGCAGCGGTAACATCCTAGCGGGAGCCAAAAACATTCAGTACTTC.

This chain uses TRBV7-2 with TRBJ2-1; D gene unclear. Germline CDR1 and CDR2: SGHTA and FQGNSA. Trimming left V 2 bases short and J 4 bases short, with 12 bases between. The CDR3 sequence is 15 residues long. The CDR3 here is CASSLSSSGYNEQFF. The CDR3, as DNA: TGTGCCAGCAGCTTATCGTCTAGTGGGTACAATGAGCAGTTCTTC. Full variable domain (missing parts from reference TRBV7-2 and TRBJ2-1): GAGVSQSPSNKVTEKGKDVELRCDPISGHTALYWYRQSLGQGLEFLIYFQGNSAPDKSGLPSDRFSAERTGGSVSTLTIQRTQQEDSAVYLCASSLSSSGYNEQFFGPGTRLTVL.